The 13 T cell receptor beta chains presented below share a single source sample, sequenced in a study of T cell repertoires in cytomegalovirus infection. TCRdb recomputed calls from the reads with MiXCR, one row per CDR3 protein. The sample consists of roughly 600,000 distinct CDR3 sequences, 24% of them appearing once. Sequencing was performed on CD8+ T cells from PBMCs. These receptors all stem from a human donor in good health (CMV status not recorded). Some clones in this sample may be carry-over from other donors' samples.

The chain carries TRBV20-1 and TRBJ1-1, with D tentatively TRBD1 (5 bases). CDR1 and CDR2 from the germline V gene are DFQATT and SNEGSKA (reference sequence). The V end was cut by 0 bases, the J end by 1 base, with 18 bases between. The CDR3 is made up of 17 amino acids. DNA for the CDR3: TGCAGTGCTAGAGATCGGGCAGGGCCTTATCGGAACACTGAAGCTTTCTTT. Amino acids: CSARDRAGPYRNTEAFF.

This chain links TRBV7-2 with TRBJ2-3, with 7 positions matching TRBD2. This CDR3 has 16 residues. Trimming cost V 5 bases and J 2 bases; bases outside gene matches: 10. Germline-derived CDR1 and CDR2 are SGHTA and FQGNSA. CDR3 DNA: TGTGCCAGCAGCCCACTGGCGGGGAGGGACACAGATACGCAGTATTTT. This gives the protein CASSPLAGRDTDTQYF.

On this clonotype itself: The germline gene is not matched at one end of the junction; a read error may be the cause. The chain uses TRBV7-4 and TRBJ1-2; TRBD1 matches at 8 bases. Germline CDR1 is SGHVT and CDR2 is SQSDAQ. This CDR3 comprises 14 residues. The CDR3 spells CATGPPGGANGYSF. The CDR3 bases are TGTGCCACAGGACCTCCAGGGGGCGCGAATGGCTACTCCTTC.

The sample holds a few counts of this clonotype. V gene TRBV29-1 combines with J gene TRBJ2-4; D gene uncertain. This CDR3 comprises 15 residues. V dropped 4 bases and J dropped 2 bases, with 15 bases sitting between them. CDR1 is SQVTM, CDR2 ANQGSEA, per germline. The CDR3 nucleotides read TGCAGCGTTGGGTTAGAGGTCGTAACCAAAAACATTCAGTACTTC. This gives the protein CSVGLEVVTKNIQYF.

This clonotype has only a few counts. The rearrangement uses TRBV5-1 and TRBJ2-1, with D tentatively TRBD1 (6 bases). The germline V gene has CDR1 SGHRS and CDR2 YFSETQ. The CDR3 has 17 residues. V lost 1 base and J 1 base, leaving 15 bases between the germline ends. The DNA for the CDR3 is TGCGCCAGCAGCTTGTTGGTGGGGACAAATTCCTACAATGAGCAGTTCTTC. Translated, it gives CASSLLVGTNSYNEQFF. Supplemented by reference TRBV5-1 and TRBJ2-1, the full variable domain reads KAGVTQTPRYLIKTRGQQVTLSCSPISGHRSVSWYQQTPGQGLQFLFEYFSETQRNKGNFPGRFSGRQFSNSRSEMNVSTLELGDSALYLCASSLLVGTNSYNEQFFGPGTRLTVL.

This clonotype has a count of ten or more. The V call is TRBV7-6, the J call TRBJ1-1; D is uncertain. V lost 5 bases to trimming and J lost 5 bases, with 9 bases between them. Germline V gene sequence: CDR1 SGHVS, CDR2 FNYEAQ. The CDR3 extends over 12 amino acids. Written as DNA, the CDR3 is TGTGCCAGCAGCCGACCCGGGACTGAAGCTTTCTTT. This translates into CASSRPGTEAFF.

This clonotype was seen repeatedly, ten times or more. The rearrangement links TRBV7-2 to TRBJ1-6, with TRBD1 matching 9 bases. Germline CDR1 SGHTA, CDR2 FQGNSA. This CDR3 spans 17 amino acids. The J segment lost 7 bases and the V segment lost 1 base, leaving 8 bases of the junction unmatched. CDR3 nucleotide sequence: TGTGCCAGCAGCTTAGAGGGACAGGGATCTTCCAATTCACCCCTCCACTTT. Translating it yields CASSLEGQGSSNSPLHF.

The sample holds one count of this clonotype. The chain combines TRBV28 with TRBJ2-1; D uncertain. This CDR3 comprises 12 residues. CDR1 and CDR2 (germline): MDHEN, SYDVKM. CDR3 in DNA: TGTGCGACTGTACTTAGCAACAATGAGCAGTTCTTC. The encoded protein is CATVLSNNEQFF.

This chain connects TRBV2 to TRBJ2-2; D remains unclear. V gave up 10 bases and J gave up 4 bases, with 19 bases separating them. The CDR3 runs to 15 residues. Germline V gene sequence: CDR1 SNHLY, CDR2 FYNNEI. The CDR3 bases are TGTGCCACCGAACCCTACAGTTACTTCACCGGGGAGCTGTTTTTT. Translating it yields CATEPYSYFTGELFF.

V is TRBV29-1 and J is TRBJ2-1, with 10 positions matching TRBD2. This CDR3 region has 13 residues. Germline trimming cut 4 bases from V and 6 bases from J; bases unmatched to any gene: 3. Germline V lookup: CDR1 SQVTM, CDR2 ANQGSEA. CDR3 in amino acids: CSVVASGGNEQFF. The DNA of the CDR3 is TGCAGCGTTGTCGCTAGCGGGGGCAATGAGCAGTTCTTC.

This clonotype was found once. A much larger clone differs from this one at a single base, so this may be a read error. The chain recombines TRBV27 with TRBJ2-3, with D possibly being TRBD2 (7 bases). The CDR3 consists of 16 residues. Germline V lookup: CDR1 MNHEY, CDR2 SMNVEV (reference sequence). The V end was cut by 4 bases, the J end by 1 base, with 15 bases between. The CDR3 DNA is TGTGCCAGCAGTTCCCTTGGGGGGGCTGGCACAGATACGCAGTATTTT. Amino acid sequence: CASSSLGGAGTDTQYF.

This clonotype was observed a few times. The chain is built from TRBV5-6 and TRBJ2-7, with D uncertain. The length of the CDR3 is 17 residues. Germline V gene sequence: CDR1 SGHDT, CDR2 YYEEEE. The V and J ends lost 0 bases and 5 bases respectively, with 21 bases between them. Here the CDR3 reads CASSLVWVMHGDNEQYF. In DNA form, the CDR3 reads TGTGCCAGCAGCTTGGTATGGGTTATGCACGGAGACAACGAGCAGTACTTC.

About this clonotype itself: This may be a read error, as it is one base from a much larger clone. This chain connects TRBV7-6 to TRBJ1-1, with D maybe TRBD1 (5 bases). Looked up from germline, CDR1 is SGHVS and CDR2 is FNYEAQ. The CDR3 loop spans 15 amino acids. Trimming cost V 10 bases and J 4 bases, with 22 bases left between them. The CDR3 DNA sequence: TGTGCCAACAGGCCTTTCCTAGGGGCAGGCACTGAAGCTTTCTTT. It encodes CANRPFLGAGTEAFF.